The 27 T cell receptor beta chains reported below all come from one sample, sequenced in a study of T-cell memory formation after mild COVID-19. From the 5' RACE reads, TCRdb called clonotypes with MiXCR, one entry per CDR3 protein. The sample has 100,000 to 130,000 distinct CDR3 sequences, 13% to 15% seen once. The sequenced sample consisted of PBMCs or a T cell subset sorted from them (not recorded which). Every receptor here comes from a man younger than 35 who had mild COVID-19 (a few samples of this study predate the infection). Cell type and time point are not known.

In this sample, this clonotype turned up a few times. This rearrangement joins TRBV11-2 to TRBJ2-2; possible D gene TRBD1, 5 bases. The CDR3 is 12 residues long. Trimming took 7 bases from V and 8 from J, leaving 11 bases between them. Germline values: CDR1 SGHAT, CDR2 FQNNGV. The CDR3 DNA reads TGTGCCAGCAACTTGGGGCTAGGGGAGCTGTTTTTT. Protein product: CASNLGLGELFF. Complete variable domain (other parts from reference TRBV11-2 and TRBJ2-2): EAGVAQSPRYKIIEKRQSVAFWCNPISGHATLYWYQQILGQGPKLLIQFQNNGVVDDSQLPKDRFSAERLKGVDSTLKIQPAKLEDSAVYLCASNLGLGELFFGEGSRLTVL.

In this sample, this clonotype turned up a few times. The V gene is TRBV10-3, the J gene TRBJ2-2, with D possibly matching TRBD2 (7 bases). This CDR3 region has 17 residues. Germline CDR1 is ENHRY and CDR2 is SYGVKD. V was pared by 3 bases and J by 7 bases, with 21 bases between. In DNA form, the CDR3 reads TGTGCCATCAGTGACCCTTCACGGGGGGCGCAGAACGGGGAGCTGTTTTTT. This gives the protein CAISDPSRGAQNGELFF.

The V call is TRBV29-1, the J call TRBJ2-5; no firm D call. This CDR3 contains 13 residues. The V end was cut by 6 bases, the J end by 0 bases, with 11 bases between. Germline V CDR1 and CDR2: SQVTM, ANQGSEA. CDR3 DNA: TGCAGCGTCCTTCCCTGGGACCAAGAGACCCAGTACTTC. Translation gives CSVLPWDQETQYF.

This clonotype was seen ten or more times. The chain is built from TRBV28 and TRBJ2-7; possibly TRBD1 for D (6 bases). The V gene's germline CDR1 is MDHEN and CDR2 SYDVKM. V gave up 8 bases and J gave up 3 bases, with 14 bases separating them. The CDR3 extends over 13 amino acids. CDR3 loop: CASSTGFSYEQYV. As DNA, the CDR3 is TGTGCCAGCTCAACAGGGTTTAGCTACGAGCAGTACGTC.

This clonotype was detected only a few times. This chain uses TRBV6-5 with TRBJ1-1; D remains unclear. Germline-derived CDR1 and CDR2 are MNHEY and SVGAGI. CDR3 size: 11 residues. V shed 10 bases and J shed 7 bases, with 13 bases lying between them. CDR3 loop: CATTYGDEAFF. In DNA form, the CDR3 reads TGTGCCACCACGTACGGGGATGAAGCTTTCTTT.

This clonotype was observed a few times. V gene TRBV5-1 combines with J gene TRBJ2-1; 9 bases map to TRBD1. V trimming: 4 bases; J trimming: 7 bases; junction bases outside the gene matches: 6. The CDR3 length is 14 residues. CDR1 and CDR2 from the germline V gene are SGHRS and YFSETQ. The CDR3 loop reads CASSLRDRANEQFF. The CDR3 DNA reads as TGCGCCAGCAGCCTCCGGGACAGGGCGAATGAGCAGTTCTTC.

The rearrangement joins TRBV6-1 to TRBJ2-5; TRBD2 aligns across 12 bases. Germline V gene lookup returns CDR1 MNHNS and CDR2 SASEGT. There are 15 residues in the CDR3. The J segment lost 5 bases and the V segment lost 5 bases, leaving 6 bases of the junction unmatched. DNA for the CDR3: TGTGCCAGCAGTCCCTCTAGCGGGAGGGGTGAGACCCAGTACTTC. Its translation: CASSPSSGRGETQYF.

This chain connects TRBV4-1 to TRBJ2-7; 9 nucleotides line up with TRBD1. The germline V gene encodes CDR1 MGHRA and CDR2 YSYEKL. The J segment lost 3 bases and the V segment lost 3 bases, leaving 6 bases of the junction unmatched. The CDR3 spans 15 residues. The DNA of the CDR3 is TGCGCCAGCAGCCACGTACAGGGGGCCGTCTACGAGCAGTACTTC. Encoded protein: CASSHVQGAVYEQYF.

This clonotype was counted only a few times. The chain is built from TRBV27 and TRBJ2-7; 7 bases match TRBD1. J gave up 5 bases and V 2 bases, and 6 bases lay outside the gene matches. Germline values: CDR1 MNHEY, CDR2 SMNVEV (reference sequence). The CDR3 totals 14 residues. CDR3 DNA: TGTGCCAGCAGTTTAATGGGTCAGGGGGACGAGCAGTACTTC. Its protein product is CASSLMGQGDEQYF.

This clonotype was observed many times. The chain joins TRBV5-1 to TRBJ2-1; 12 bases agree with TRBD2. Germline V CDR1 and CDR2: SGHRS, YFSETQ. With 3 bases clipped from V and 10 bases from J, the junction kept 8 bases outside the gene matches. CDR3 size: 15 residues. In DNA form, the CDR3 reads TGCGCCAGCAGCTCCTACCTAGCGGGGGGGAACGAGCAGTTCTTC. It encodes CASSSYLAGGNEQFF.

This clonotype has a handful of counts. Germline is not matched at one junction end, which may reflect a read error. V is TRBV15 and J is TRBJ1-1; D call uncertain. CDR1 and CDR2 from the germline V gene are LNHNV and YYDKDF (reference sequence). CDR3 length: 10 residues. CDR3 in amino acids: CATSSPLIPF. Written as DNA, the CDR3 is TGTGCCACCAGCAGCCCCCTGATACCTTTT.

V and J are TRBV7-9 and TRBJ1-4, with 7 bases lining up with TRBD1. The J segment lost 6 bases and the V segment lost 4 bases, leaving 8 bases of the junction unmatched. CDR1 and CDR2 (germline): SEHNR, FQNEAQ (reference sequence). The CDR3 has 15 amino acids. In nucleotides, the CDR3 is TGTGCCAGCAGCTACACAGGGGAAGGGGATGAAAAACTGTTTTTT. It is translated as CASSYTGEGDEKLFF.

This clonotype was seen many times. This chain links TRBV4-3 with TRBJ2-1, with 8 bases matching TRBD2. Germline trimming cut 6 bases from V and 6 bases from J; bases unmatched to any gene: 10. The CDR3 totals 15 residues. Looked up from germline, CDR1 is LGHNA and CDR2 is YSLEER. The CDR3 DNA follows: TGCGCCAGCAGTCTCGGGGGGGGCGGAGGCAATGAGCAGTTCTTC. It yields the protein CASSLGGGGGNEQFF.

This clonotype showed up just a few times. The J gene is TRBJ2-7, the V gene TRBV5-1; D is possibly TRBD1 (6 bases). Per germline, CDR1 SGHRS and CDR2 YFSETQ. Deletions cut 7 bases from V and 1 base from J, with 15 bases between. This CDR3 is built from 14 residues. This CDR3 reads CASRYRVGSYEQYF. CDR3 coding DNA: TGCGCCAGCCGATACAGGGTTGGGTCCTACGAGCAGTACTTC. Full variable domain (missing parts from reference TRBV5-1 and TRBJ2-7): KAGVTQTPRYLIKTRGQQVTLSCSPISGHRSVSWYQQTPGQGLQFLFEYFSETQRNKGNFPGRFSGRQFSNSRSEMNVSTLELGDSALYLCASRYRVGSYEQYFGPGTRLTVT.

Only a few counts were recorded for this clonotype. This chain links TRBV4-1 with TRBJ2-3, with a possible D match to TRBD2 (6 bases). Trimming removed 9 bases at V and 1 base at J, with 11 bases between. In germline, CDR1 is MGHRA, CDR2 YSYEKL. The CDR3 covers 13 residues. In DNA, the CDR3 is TGCGCCAGTTCTAGCGTGGGCACAGATACGCAGTATTTT. Translating it yields CASSSVGTDTQYF.

The genes are TRBV29-1 and TRBJ1-1; the match to TRBD1 covers 7 bases. This CDR3 is 12 amino acids long. CDR1 SQVTM and CDR2 ANQGSEA come from the germline V gene. After removal of 6 bases from V and 7 bases from J, the junction contained 8 bases not matched to a gene. The CDR3 bases are TGCAGCGTCGGCGGCCAGGGGGTTGAAGCTTTCTTT. This encodes CSVGGQGVEAFF.

The chain is built from TRBV4-1 and TRBJ2-2; D gene ambiguous. The length of the CDR3 is 14 residues. Germline V gives CDR1 MGHRA, CDR2 YSYEKL. V lost 5 bases and J lost 5, with 12 bases in between. The CDR3 loop reads CASSYYGGTGELFF. CDR3 nucleotide sequence: TGCGCCAGCAGCTACTACGGTGGGACCGGGGAGCTGTTTTTT.

J is TRBJ2-1 and V is TRBV29-1; TRBD1 aligns across 7 bases. The CDR3 is 15 residues long. With V trimmed by 5 bases and J by 0 bases, 7 bases remained unmatched. Looked up from germline, CDR1 is SQVTM and CDR2 is ANQGSEA. The CDR3 region has the DNA TGCAGCGTTATTTCGGACAGGAGCTCCTACAATGAGCAGTTCTTC. Translation gives CSVISDRSSYNEQFF.

This clonotype was detected a few times. The genes are TRBV6-5 and TRBJ1-2, with D maybe TRBD1 (6 bases). V was shortened by 4 bases and J by 2 bases, with 11 bases between the two germline ends. The germline V gene has CDR1 MNHEY and CDR2 SVGAGI. The CDR3 is made up of 14 amino acids. The CDR3 region is CASSWDNENYGYTF. In nucleotides, the CDR3 is TGTGCCAGCAGTTGGGACAACGAAAACTATGGCTACACCTTC.

This clonotype was counted between two and nine times. The rearrangement links TRBV9 to TRBJ2-3; D may be TRBD1 (6 bases). The CDR3 totals 13 residues. The V end lost 3 bases, the J end lost 10 bases, and 15 bases lay between the germline ends. Germline V lookup: CDR1 SGDLS, CDR2 YYNGEE. CDR3 residues: CASSAGDKPAQYF. In DNA form, the CDR3 reads TGTGCCAGCAGCGCCGGGGACAAACCAGCGCAGTATTTT.

This chain links TRBV20-1 with TRBJ2-7, with D hard to call. This CDR3 has 11 amino acids. With 3 bases removed from V and 3 bases from J, the gap between germline ends came to 6 bases. Germline loops: CDR1 DFQATT, CDR2 SNEGSKA (reference sequence). CDR3 loop: CSARDSYEQYV. The CDR3 coding sequence is TGCAGTGCTAGGGATAGCTACGAGCAGTACGTC.

DNA for the CDR3: TGTGCCAGCAGCCAAGCTGCTGGGGAGCTGTTTTTT. Its protein product is CASSQAAGELFF. The chain has TRBV4-2 and TRBJ2-2; D gene uncertain. Germline V lookup: CDR1 LGHNA, CDR2 YNFKEQ. The ends were cut back, 1 base at V and 8 bases at J, with 5 bases in the middle. CDR3 length: 12 amino acids.

This clonotype was counted a few times. CDR3 DNA: TGTGCCAGCAGCGGAGGACAGGGGTGGTCAGATACGCAGTATTTT. This encodes CASSGGQGWSDTQYF. This chain uses TRBV5-6 with TRBJ2-3; 9 positions match TRBD1. J was trimmed by 4 bases and V by 4 bases; bases with no gene match: 7. CDR3 size: 15 residues. Per the germline V gene, CDR1 is SGHDT and CDR2 is YYEEEE. Full variable domain (missing parts from reference TRBV5-6 and TRBJ2-3): DAGVTQSPTHLIKTRGQQVTLRCSPKSGHDTVSWYQQALGQGPQFIFQYYEEEERQRGNFPDRFSGHQFPNYSSELNVNALLLGDSALYLCASSGGQGWSDTQYFGPGTRLTVL.

The chain uses TRBV9 and TRBJ2-5; tentative D call: TRBD2 (6 bases). With 0 bases removed from V and 5 bases from J, the gap between germline ends came to 14 bases. Germline V lookup: CDR1 SGDLS, CDR2 YYNGEE. CDR3 length: 15 residues. The CDR3 loop reads CASSVGGDLLETQYF. The CDR3 DNA sequence: TGTGCCAGCAGCGTAGGGGGGGACCTTCTCGAGACCCAGTACTTC. The full variable domain, rest sourced from reference TRBV9 and TRBJ2-5, is DSGVTQTPKHLITATGQRVTLRCSPRSGDLSVYWYQQSLDQGLQFLIQYYNGEERAKGNILERFSAQQFPDLHSELNLSSLELGDSALYFCASSVGGDLLETQYFGPGTRLLVL.

The J gene is TRBJ1-3, the V gene TRBV4-1; D is uncertain. The CDR3 covers 15 residues. V dropped 1 base and J dropped 1 base, with 8 bases sitting between them. Germline lookup yields CDR1 MGHRA and CDR2 YSYEKL. CDR3 nucleotide sequence: TGCGCCAGCAGCCAAGTAAGGACGTCTGGAAACACCATATATTTT. Residues: CASSQVRTSGNTIYF.

There are a few counts of this clonotype. The CDR3 nucleotides are TGCGCCAGCAGCCAAGATTTCCCCAACGGGGTGGGAGCTGAAGCTTTCTTT. It translates to CASSQDFPNGVGAEAFF. The chain recombines TRBV4-1 with TRBJ1-1; no firm D call. Germline V CDR1 and CDR2: MGHRA, YSYEKL. This CDR3 is 17 amino acids long. Between the trimmed V and J ends, which lost 0 bases and 6 bases, there was a span of 20 bases.

This clonotype was detected only a few times. The V gene is TRBV3-1, the J gene TRBJ1-5; unclear D gene. This CDR3 comprises 14 residues. CDR1 and CDR2 from the germline V gene are LGHDT and YNNKEL (reference sequence). Trimming took off 0 bases at V and 1 base at J, with 4 bases between the two ends. The CDR3 here is CASSQEDSNQPQHF. CDR3 sequence (DNA): TGTGCCAGCAGCCAAGAGGACAGCAATCAGCCCCAGCATTTT.